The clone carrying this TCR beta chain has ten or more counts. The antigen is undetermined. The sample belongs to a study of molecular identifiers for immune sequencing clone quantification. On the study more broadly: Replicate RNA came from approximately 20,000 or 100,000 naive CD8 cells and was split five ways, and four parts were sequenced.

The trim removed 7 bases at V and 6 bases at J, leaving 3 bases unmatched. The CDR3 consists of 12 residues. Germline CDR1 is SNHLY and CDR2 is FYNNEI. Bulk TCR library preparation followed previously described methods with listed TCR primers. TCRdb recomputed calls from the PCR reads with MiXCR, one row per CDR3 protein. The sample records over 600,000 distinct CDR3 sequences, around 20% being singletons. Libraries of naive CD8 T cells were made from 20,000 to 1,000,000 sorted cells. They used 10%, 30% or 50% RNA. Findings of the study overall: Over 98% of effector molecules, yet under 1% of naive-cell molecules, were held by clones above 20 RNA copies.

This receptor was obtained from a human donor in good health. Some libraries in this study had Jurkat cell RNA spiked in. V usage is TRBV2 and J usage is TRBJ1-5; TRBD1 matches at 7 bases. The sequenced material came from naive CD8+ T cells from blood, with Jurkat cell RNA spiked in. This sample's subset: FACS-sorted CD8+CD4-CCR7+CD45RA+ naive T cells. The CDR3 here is CASTDRVQPQHF. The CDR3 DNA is TGTGCCAGCACCGACAGGGTTCAGCCCCAGCATTTT.